This T cell receptor (beta chain) appears in the sequencing data of a study of T-cell reconstitution after alpha-beta-depleted transplantation in children. Study-level findings and limits: Among T cells one year after transplant, newly produced cells accounted for most counts and diversity.

Preparing the TCRbeta library involved the use of unique molecular identifiers. In TCRdb, the PCR reads were re-called with MiXCR into one record per CDR3 protein. The sample lists hundreds of thousands of distinct CDR3 sequences, under 15% occurring once. A remark on this clonotype: Its antigen remains unidentified.

The CDR3 spans 13 residues. Germline lookup yields CDR1 DFQATT and CDR2 SNEGSKA (reference sequence). After removal of 2 bases from V and 10 bases from J, the junction contained 4 bases not matched to a gene. This receptor was obtained from a girl aged 2-9 years with congenital amegakaryocytic thrombocytopenia, due to receive a stem cell transplant. The material was PBMCs, obtained before TCRalphabeta/CD19-depleted stem cell transplant. The genes are TRBV20-1 and TRBJ2-1, with 11 nucleotides matching TRBD2. The CDR3 reads CSARRLAGREQFF. The CDR3 coding sequence is TGCAGTGCTAGAAGACTAGCGGGGCGCGAGCAGTTCTTC.